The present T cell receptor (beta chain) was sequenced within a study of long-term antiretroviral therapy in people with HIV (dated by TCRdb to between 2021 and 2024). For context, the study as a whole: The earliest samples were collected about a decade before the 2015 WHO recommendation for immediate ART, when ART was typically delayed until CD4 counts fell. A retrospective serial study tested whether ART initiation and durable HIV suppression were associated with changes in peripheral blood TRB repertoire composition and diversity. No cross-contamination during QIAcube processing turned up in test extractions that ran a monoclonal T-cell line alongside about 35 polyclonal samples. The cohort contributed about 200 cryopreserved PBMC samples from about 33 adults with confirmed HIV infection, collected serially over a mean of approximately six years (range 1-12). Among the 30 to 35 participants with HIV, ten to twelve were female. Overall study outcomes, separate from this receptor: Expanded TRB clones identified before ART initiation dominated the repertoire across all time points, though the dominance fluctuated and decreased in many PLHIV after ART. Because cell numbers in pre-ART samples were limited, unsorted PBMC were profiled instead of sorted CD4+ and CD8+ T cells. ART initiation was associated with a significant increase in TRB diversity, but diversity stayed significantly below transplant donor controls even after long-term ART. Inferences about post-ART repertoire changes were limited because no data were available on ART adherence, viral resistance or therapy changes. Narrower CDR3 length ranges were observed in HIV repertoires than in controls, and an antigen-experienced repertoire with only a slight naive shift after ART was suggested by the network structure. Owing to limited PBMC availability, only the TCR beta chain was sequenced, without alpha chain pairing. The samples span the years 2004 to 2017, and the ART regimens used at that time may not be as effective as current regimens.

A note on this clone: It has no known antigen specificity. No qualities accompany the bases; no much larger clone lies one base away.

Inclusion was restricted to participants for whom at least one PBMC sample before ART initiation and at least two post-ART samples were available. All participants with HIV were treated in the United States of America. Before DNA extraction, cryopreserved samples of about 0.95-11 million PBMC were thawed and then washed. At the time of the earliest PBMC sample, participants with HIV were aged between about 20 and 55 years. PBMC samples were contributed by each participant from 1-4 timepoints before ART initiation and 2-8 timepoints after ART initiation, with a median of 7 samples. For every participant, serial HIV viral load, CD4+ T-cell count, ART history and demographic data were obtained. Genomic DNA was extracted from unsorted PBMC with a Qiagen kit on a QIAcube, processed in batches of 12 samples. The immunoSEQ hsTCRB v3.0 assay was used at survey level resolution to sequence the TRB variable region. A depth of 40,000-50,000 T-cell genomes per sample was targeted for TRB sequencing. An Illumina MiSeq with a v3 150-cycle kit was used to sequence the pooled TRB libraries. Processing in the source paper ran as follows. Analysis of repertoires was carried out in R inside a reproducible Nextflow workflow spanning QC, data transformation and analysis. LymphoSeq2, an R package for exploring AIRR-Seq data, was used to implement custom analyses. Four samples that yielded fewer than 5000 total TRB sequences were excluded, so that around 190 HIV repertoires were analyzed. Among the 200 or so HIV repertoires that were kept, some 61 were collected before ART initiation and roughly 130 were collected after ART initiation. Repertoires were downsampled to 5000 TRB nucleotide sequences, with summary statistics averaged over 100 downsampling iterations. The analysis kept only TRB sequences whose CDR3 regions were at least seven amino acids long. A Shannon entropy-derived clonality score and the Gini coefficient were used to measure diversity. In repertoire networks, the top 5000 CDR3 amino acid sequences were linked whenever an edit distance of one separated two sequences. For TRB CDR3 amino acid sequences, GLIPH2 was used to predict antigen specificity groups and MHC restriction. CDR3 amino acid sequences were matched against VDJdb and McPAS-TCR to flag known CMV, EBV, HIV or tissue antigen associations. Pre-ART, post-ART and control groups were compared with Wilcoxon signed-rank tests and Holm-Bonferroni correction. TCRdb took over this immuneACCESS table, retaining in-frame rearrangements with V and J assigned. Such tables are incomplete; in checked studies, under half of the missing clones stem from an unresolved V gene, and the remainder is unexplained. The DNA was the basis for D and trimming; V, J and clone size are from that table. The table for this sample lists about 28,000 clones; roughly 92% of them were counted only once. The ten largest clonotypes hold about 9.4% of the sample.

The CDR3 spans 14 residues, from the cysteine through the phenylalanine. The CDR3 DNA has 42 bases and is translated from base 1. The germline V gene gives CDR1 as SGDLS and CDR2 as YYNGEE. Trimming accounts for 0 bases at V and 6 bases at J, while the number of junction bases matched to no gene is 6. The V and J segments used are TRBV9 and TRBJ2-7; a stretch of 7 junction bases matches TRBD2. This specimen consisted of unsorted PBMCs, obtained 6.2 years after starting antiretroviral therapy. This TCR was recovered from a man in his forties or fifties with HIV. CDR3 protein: CASSVELAPREQYF. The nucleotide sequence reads TGTGCCAGCAGCGTAGAACTAGCGCCTCGCGAGCAGTACTTC.